Listed here is a single T cell receptor beta chain. The sample is drawn from a study of blood T cell repertoires in COVID-19. Study-level background: Acute and convalescent COVID-19 samples came from the United States, Italy and Spain. In each case, the material was cDNA or gDNA derived from T cells, B-cell-depleted T cells, or PBMCs.

Sequencing was performed with immunoSEQ multiplex PCR; in TCRdb, only in-frame clones are kept and a portion is missing. The top ten hold 5.8% of the sample, which has 70,000 to 80,000 clones, approximately 90% seen once. CDR1 and CDR2 from the germline V gene are SGHTA and FQGNSA. CDR3 length: 15 residues. V was clipped by 5 bases and J by 3 bases; unmatched bases: 6. Sequencing was done on a sample of peripheral blood. The receptor's source is a human donor in a cohort sampled during active COVID-19. The chain employs TRBV7-2 and TRBJ2-7; 11 bases are shared with TRBD1. CDR3 loop: CASSTRTGGGYEQYF. The CDR3 DNA is TGTGCCAGCAGCACCCGGACAGGGGGCGGCTACGAGCAGTACTTC.